Below, 25 T cell receptor beta chains from the same sample are listed, as sequenced in a study of T cell clonotyping in hematopoietic cell transplantation (dated by TCRdb to the early 2020s). The time point label for this specimen denotes: recipient sample about 28 days before transplant, after cytoreduction. The library was produced with the immunoSEQ multiplex PCR assay. The table was pulled from immuneACCESS by TCRdb, which kept in-frame rearrangements only. Such tables lose some clones; where checked, under half of the loss comes from unresolved V genes, and the rest has no known cause. Recorded for this sample are around 5,000 clones; about 30% of them occurred a single time. Jointly, the top ten make up 17% of the sample. Sequenced material: peripheral blood mononuclear cells, taken before stem cell transplant. The source is a man in his fifties or sixties with myelofibrosis. Some clones in this sample may be carry-over from other donors' samples.

This clone was counted between two and nine times. The genes are TRBV6-5 and TRBJ1-2; a possible D gene is TRBD1 (5 bases). CDR3 size: 15 residues. Trimming cost V 2 bases and J 5 bases, with 15 bases left between them. Germline-derived CDR1 and CDR2 are MNHEY and SVGAGI. The chain's CDR3 is CASSYGSLGGYGYTF. CDR3 nucleotide sequence: TGTGCCAGCAGTTACGGCAGCCTGGGGGGTTATGGCTACACCTTC.

V is TRBV30 and J is TRBJ1-6; D is undetermined. CDR1 GTSNPN and CDR2 SVGIG come from the germline V gene (reference sequence). V gave up 3 bases and J gave up 7 bases, with 10 bases separating them. The CDR3 runs 13 residues. Here the CDR3 reads CAWRRQPNSPLHF. CDR3 bases: TGTGCCTGGAGGCGTCAGCCAAATTCACCCCTCCACTTT.

This clone was found a few times. The chain carries TRBV5-1 and TRBJ2-7; maybe TRBD2 (6 bases). Germline V gene sequence: CDR1 SGHRS, CDR2 YFSETQ. The CDR3 loop spans 15 amino acids. V lost 0 bases to trimming and J lost 4 bases, with 14 bases between them. In DNA, the CDR3 is TGCGCCAGCAGCTTGGGGTGGGACTTCGGGTACGAGCAGTACTTC. This encodes CASSLGWDFGYEQYF.

Of note for this clone: This CDR3 fails to terminate in the conserved phenylalanine or tryptophan, so it likely reflects a read error. The V and J genes are TRBV5-8 and TRBJ2-7; 7 bases are shared with TRBD1. Trimming at V came to 4 bases and at J to 10 bases, leaving 5 bases not matched to a gene. Germline V CDR1 and CDR2: SGHTS, YDEGEE. The CDR3 extends over 11 amino acids. The CDR3 here is CASSPRQGQYL. The CDR3 DNA follows: TGTGCCAGCAGCCCAAGACAGGGACAGTACCTC.

CDR3 amino acids: CSVGEFTYEQYF. The CDR3 DNA reads as TGCAGCGTTGGGGAGTTCACCTACGAGCAGTACTTC. The chain is built from TRBV29-1 and TRBJ2-7, with a possible D match to TRBD2 (5 bases). Per germline, CDR1 SQVTM and CDR2 ANQGSEA. Trimming left V 4 bases short and J 2 bases short, with 9 bases between. CDR3 length equals 12 residues.

This clone was picked up a small number of times. CDR3: CAWSSDEQYF. The CDR3 region has the DNA TGTGCCTGGAGCAGTGACGAGCAGTACTTC. This chain uses TRBV30 with TRBJ2-7, with no clear D. The germline V gene has CDR1 GTSNPN and CDR2 SVGIG (reference sequence). Trimming took 3 bases from V and 5 from J, leaving 5 bases between them. The CDR3 length is 10 residues.

The rearrangement links TRBV6-5 to TRBJ1-5; 7 nucleotides match TRBD1. Germline trimming cut 5 bases from V and 4 bases from J; bases unmatched to any gene: 5. CDR1 is MNHEY, CDR2 SVGAGI, per germline. This CDR3 region has 14 residues. CDR3 in DNA: TGTGCCAGCAGTCAGGACAGGCTGAATCAGCCCCAGCATTTT. It specifies CASSQDRLNQPQHF.

The chain has TRBV6-5 and TRBJ1-2; the D gene is possibly TRBD1 (5 bases). Germline V lookup: CDR1 MNHEY, CDR2 SVGAGI. V dropped 0 bases and J dropped 8 bases, with 19 bases sitting between them. CDR3 length equals 16 residues. CDR3 sequence (DNA): TGTGCCAGCAGTTACTCCGGACCGACCCACGGGGGAGGCTACACCTTC. It specifies CASSYSGPTHGGGYTF.

The rearrangement joins TRBV30 to TRBJ2-2; 11 nucleotides match TRBD2. The germline V gene encodes CDR1 GTSNPN and CDR2 SVGIG (reference sequence). The CDR3 has 18 residues. J gave up 6 bases and V 0 bases, and 12 bases lay outside the gene matches. The CDR3 nucleotides are TGTGCCTGGAGTGTGGGGCGACTAGCGGGAATTTCCCCCGGGGAGCTGTTTTTT. It yields the protein CAWSVGRLAGISPGELFF.

The CDR3 region is CASRTRRDVGKLFF. The CDR3 region has the DNA TGTGCCAGCAGGACCCGGCGGGACGTTGGAAAACTGTTTTTT. V usage is TRBV6-1 and J usage is TRBJ1-4, with D possibly being TRBD1 (5 bases). This CDR3 has 14 amino acids. The germline CDR1 and CDR2 sequences are MNHNS and SASEGT. Trimming took off 6 bases at V and 10 bases at J, with 18 bases between the two ends.

This chain joins TRBV30 and TRBJ2-7, with TRBD1 matching 10 bases. The CDR3 extends over 15 amino acids. After removal of 2 bases from V and 2 bases from J, the junction contained 6 bases not matched to a gene. Germline CDR1 and CDR2: GTSNPN and SVGIG (reference sequence). As DNA, the CDR3 is TGTGCCTGGAGTAGGAGGACAGGGGGGGCCTACGAGCAGTACTTC. Translating it yields CAWSRRTGGAYEQYF.

CDR3: CAWKGTSPGELFF. Written as DNA, the CDR3 is TGTGCCTGGAAGGGGACTAGTCCCGGGGAGCTGTTTTTT. The V and J genes are TRBV30 and TRBJ2-2; 8 nucleotides line up with TRBD2. CDR1 GTSNPN and CDR2 SVGIG come from the germline V gene (reference sequence). V was clipped by 4 bases and J by 6 bases; unmatched bases: 4. The CDR3 has 13 amino acids.

The J gene is TRBJ1-1, the V gene TRBV6-5, with a tentative D call TRBD1 (5 bases). CDR1 MNHEY and CDR2 SVGAGI come from the germline V gene. V was cut by 1 base and J by 4 bases, with 7 bases left in between. The CDR3 contains 13 residues. The CDR3 nucleotides read TGTGCCAGCAGTTACTACGGGGGCACTGAAGCTTTCTTT. Protein product: CASSYYGGTEAFF.

The chain links TRBV6-5 to TRBJ1-2, with TRBD1 as a possible D gene (6 bases). V was cut by 4 bases and J by 2 bases, with 14 bases left in between. Per the germline V gene, CDR1 is MNHEY and CDR2 is SVGAGI. The CDR3 runs to 15 residues. CDR3 loop: CASSSKGHLNYGYTF. In DNA, the CDR3 is TGTGCCAGCAGTTCAAAGGGACACCTCAACTATGGCTACACCTTC.

In its sample, this clone was seen a few times. V is TRBV20-1 and J is TRBJ2-5; possible D gene TRBD2, 6 bases. V was pared by 6 bases and J by 5 bases, with 10 bases between. CDR1 is DFQATT and CDR2 is SNEGSKA in the germline V gene (reference sequence). The CDR3 is 11 residues long. The CDR3 reads CSAEGLETQYF. The CDR3 nucleotides are TGCAGTGCGGAGGGGCTGGAGACCCAGTACTTC.

A few counts support this clone. This rearrangement joins TRBV6-6 to TRBJ1-2, with a possible D match to TRBD1 (6 bases). The CDR3 is made up of 15 amino acids. Trimming took 2 bases from V and 2 from J, leaving 12 bases between them. Per germline, CDR1 MNHNY and CDR2 SVGAGI (reference sequence). This chain's CDR3 is CASSYQTGTNYGYTF. The DNA for the CDR3 is TGTGCCAGCAGTTACCAGACAGGTACAAACTATGGCTACACCTTC.

A single count supports this clone. The rearrangement uses TRBV30 and TRBJ1-4; TRBD1 aligns across 11 bases. This CDR3 contains 19 residues. Trimming cost V 3 bases and J 2 bases; bases outside gene matches: 14. The germline CDR1 and CDR2 sequences are GTSNPN and SVGIG (reference sequence). The CDR3 reads CAWSPWGQGEASTNEKLFF. The CDR3 DNA follows: TGTGCCTGGAGCCCATGGGGACAGGGGGAAGCGTCGACTAATGAAAAACTGTTTTTT. Complete variable domain (other parts from reference TRBV30 and TRBJ1-4): SQTIHQWPATLVQPVGSPLSLECTVEGTSNPNLYWYRQAAGRGLQLLFYSVGIGQISSEVPQNLSASRPQDRQFILSSKKLLLSDSGFYLCAWSPWGQGEASTNEKLFFGSGTQLSVL.

This clone was counted between two and nine times. J is TRBJ2-7 and V is TRBV9, with D perhaps TRBD2 (6 bases). The CDR3 loop spans 14 amino acids. Germline V gene data show CDR1 as SGDLS and CDR2 as YYNGEE. V lost 0 bases, J lost 3 bases, and 10 bases lay in between. CDR3 sequence: CASSVGAEGYEQYF. CDR3 coding DNA: TGTGCCAGCAGCGTAGGGGCGGAGGGCTACGAGCAGTACTTC.

This chain links TRBV6-5 with TRBJ2-5; TRBD2 agrees at 7 bases. CDR1 MNHEY and CDR2 SVGAGI come from the germline V gene. The CDR3 runs 16 residues. The ends lost 0 bases at V and 1 base at J; junction bases unmatched: 5. The CDR3 DNA sequence: TGTGCCAGCAGTTACTCTTTCGGGGGGTTCCAAGAGACCCAGTACTTC. Translating gives CASSYSFGGFQETQYF.

This clone was observed a handful of times. The V and J genes are TRBV5-4 and TRBJ1-5; no clear D gene. Trimming removed 1 base from V and 4 bases from J, with 9 bases in between. There are 14 residues in the CDR3. The germline V gene has CDR1 SGHNT and CDR2 YYREEE (reference sequence). CDR3 amino acids: CASSLFGVNQPQHF. The CDR3 DNA is TGTGCCAGCAGCTTGTTTGGGGTAAATCAGCCCCAGCATTTT.

The chain joins TRBV25-1 to TRBJ1-2; D ambiguous. Trimming stripped 4 bases from V and 4 bases from J, with 13 bases between. Germline V gene lookup returns CDR1 MGHDK and CDR2 SYGVNS. This CDR3 has 14 amino acids. CDR3 in DNA: TGTGCCAGCAGTGCCTTAGACGGCGGCTATGGCTACACCTTC. Residues: CASSALDGGYGYTF.

Written as DNA, the CDR3 is TGTGCCTGGAGGTTAGGTGGGACTATGTCCGGAAACACCATATATTTT. Amino acid sequence: CAWRLGGTMSGNTIYF. The rearrangement uses TRBV30 and TRBJ1-3; D possibly corresponds to TRBD1 (5 bases). Deletions cut 3 bases from V and 4 bases from J, with 19 bases between. Germline lookup yields CDR1 GTSNPN and CDR2 SVGIG (reference sequence). The CDR3 totals 16 residues.

This clone was recorded a few times. The chain joins TRBV29-1 to TRBJ2-1; D tentatively fits TRBD1 or TRBD2 (6 bases each). V was clipped by 3 bases and J by 9 bases, with 18 bases between them. CDR3 size: 14 residues. Germline V gene data show CDR1 as SQVTM and CDR2 as ANQGSEA. The CDR3 sequence: CSVEGAGEGGEQFF. CDR3 DNA sequence: TGCAGCGTTGAGGGAGCTGGAGAGGGGGGTGAGCAGTTCTTC.

By proportion, this clone is medium-sized (0.01 to 0.1%). The CDR3 protein is CASSTGFNEQYF. The CDR3 nucleotides read TGTGCCAGCAGTACGGGGTTCAACGAGCAGTACTTC. The genes are TRBV6-5 and TRBJ2-7; D is perhaps TRBD2 (5 bases). The germline gives CDR1 MNHEY, CDR2 SVGAGI. The CDR3 runs to 12 residues. V lost 5 bases and J lost 5, with 10 bases in between.

The chain combines TRBV5-6 with TRBJ1-2; D uncertain. The CDR3 covers 14 residues. V was clipped by 4 bases and J by 8 bases, with 18 bases between them. Germline lookup yields CDR1 SGHDT and CDR2 YYEEEE. The CDR3: CASSQVYPGVGYTF. Here the CDR3 DNA reads TGTGCCAGCAGCCAAGTGTACCCGGGAGTGGGCTACACCTTC. Drawing the rest from reference TRBV5-6 and TRBJ1-2, the complete variable domain is DAGVTQSPTHLIKTRGQQVTLRCSPKSGHDTVSWYQQALGQGPQFIFQYYEEEERQRGNFPDRFSGHQFPNYSSELNVNALLLGDSALYLCASSQVYPGVGYTFGSGTRLTVV.